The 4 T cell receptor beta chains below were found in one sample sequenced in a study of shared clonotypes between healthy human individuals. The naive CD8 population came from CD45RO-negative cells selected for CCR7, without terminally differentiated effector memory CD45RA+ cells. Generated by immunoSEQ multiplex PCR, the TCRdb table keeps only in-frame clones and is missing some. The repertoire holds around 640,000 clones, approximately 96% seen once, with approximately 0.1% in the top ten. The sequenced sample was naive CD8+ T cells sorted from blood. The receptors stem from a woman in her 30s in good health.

The CDR3 sequence is CASSEVDRTYGYTF. In nucleotides, the CDR3 is TGCGCCAGCAGTGAGGTGGACAGAACCTATGGCTACACCTTC. This chain joins TRBV10-2 and TRBJ1-2; a possible D gene is TRBD1 (6 bases). The CDR3 spans 14 residues. Germline V gene lookup returns CDR1 WSHSY and CDR2 SAAADI. V lost 2 bases and J lost 4, with 11 bases in between.

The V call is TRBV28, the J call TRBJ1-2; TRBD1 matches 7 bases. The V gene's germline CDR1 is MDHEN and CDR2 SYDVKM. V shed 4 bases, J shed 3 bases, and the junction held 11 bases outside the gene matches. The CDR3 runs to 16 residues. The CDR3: CASSSPKTGLYYGYTF. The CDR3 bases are TGTGCCAGCAGTTCCCCTAAGACAGGGCTCTACTATGGCTACACCTTC.

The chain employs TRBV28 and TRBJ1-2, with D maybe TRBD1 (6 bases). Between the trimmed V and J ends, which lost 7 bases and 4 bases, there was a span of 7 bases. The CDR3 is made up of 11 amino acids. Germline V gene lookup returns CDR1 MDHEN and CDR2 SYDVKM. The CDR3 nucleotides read TGTGCCAGCAAACAGGGCTATGGCTACACCTTC. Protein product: CASKQGYGYTF.

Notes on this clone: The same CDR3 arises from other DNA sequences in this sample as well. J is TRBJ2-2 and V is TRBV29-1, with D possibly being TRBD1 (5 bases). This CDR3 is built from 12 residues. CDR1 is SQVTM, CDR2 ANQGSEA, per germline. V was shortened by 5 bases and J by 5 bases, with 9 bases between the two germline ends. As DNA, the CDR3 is TGCAGCGTTTTAGGGGATACCGGGGAGCTGTTTTTT. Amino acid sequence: CSVLGDTGELFF.